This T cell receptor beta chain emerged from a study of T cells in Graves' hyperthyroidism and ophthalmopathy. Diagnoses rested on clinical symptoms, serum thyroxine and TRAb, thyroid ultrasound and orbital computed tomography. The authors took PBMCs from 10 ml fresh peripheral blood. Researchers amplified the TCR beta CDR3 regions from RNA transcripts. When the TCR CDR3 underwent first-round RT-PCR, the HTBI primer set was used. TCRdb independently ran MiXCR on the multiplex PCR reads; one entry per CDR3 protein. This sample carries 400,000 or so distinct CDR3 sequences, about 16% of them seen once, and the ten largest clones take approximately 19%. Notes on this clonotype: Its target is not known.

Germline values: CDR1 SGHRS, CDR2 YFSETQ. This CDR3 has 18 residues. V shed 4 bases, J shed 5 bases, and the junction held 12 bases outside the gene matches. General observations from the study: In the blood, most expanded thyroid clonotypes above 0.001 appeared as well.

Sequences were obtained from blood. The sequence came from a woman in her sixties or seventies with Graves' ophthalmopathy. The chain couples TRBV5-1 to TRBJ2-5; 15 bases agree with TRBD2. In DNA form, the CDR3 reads TGCGCCAGCAGCCCGGGGACTAGCGGGAGGTCTCGAGGCGAGACCCAGTACTTC. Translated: CASSPGTSGRSRGETQYF.